This TCR beta chain was sequenced in a study of T cell responses to AZD1222 COVID-19 vaccine. Overall study findings and caveats: Clonal diversity was possibly underestimated; the donors were predominantly white British and more often female.

Trimming took 5 bases from V and 1 from J, leaving 8 bases between them. CDR3 length: 13 residues. Germline-derived CDR1 and CDR2 are SGHAT and FQDESV (reference sequence). A word on this clone: Its antigen is unknown.

Assay used: immunoSEQ multiplex PCR; TCRdb lists only in-frame clones, some missing. The data hold about 150,000 clones, with 90% to 95% observed a single time. The sequence derives from an adult who received the AZD1222 COVID-19 vaccine. The chain employs TRBV11-1 and TRBJ1-1; the D is unclear. The starting material was peripheral blood, obtained 28 days after the second AZD1222 dose. The CDR3 is CASSLGPNTEAFF. The CDR3 DNA reads TGTGCCAGCAGCCTCGGGCCGAACACTGAAGCTTTCTTT. The full variable domain, with the rest looked up from reference TRBV11-1 and TRBJ1-1, is EAEVAQSPRYKITEKSQAVAFWCDPISGHATLYWYRQILGQGPELLVQFQDESVVDDSQLPKDRFSAERLKGVDSTLKIQPAELGDSAMYLCASSLGPNTEAFFGQGTRLTVV.